The 6 T cell receptor beta chains given below trace back to one sample, sequenced in a study of blood T cell repertoires in COVID-19. The data were produced by immunoSEQ multiplex PCR, yet TCRdb's version contains in-frame clones alone and is incomplete. The table records over 200,000 clones, 75% to 90% of them present only once. Sequences were obtained from peripheral blood. The receptor source for this set is a woman under 40 who had recovered from COVID-19.

The rearrangement joins TRBV7-8 to TRBJ1-1; TRBD1 agrees at 11 bases. V lost 4 bases to trimming and J lost 1 base; unmatched junction nucleotides: 5. The CDR3 is 16 amino acids. The V gene's germline CDR1 is SGHVS and CDR2 FQNEAQ. The CDR3 DNA reads as TGTGCCAGCAGCTCATGGGACAGGGGGGAGAACACTGAAGCTTTCTTT. Translating gives CASSSWDRGENTEAFF. Variable domain in full (rest from reference TRBV7-8 and TRBJ1-1): GAGVSQSPRYKVAKRGQDVALRCDPISGHVSLFWYQQALGQGPEFLTYFQNEAQLDKSGLPSDRFFAERPEGSVSTLKIQRTQQEDSAVYLCASSSWDRGENTEAFFGQGTRLTVV.

This rearrangement joins TRBV4-2 to TRBJ2-7; D is ambiguous. V dropped 4 bases and J dropped 0 bases, with 7 bases sitting between them. Per the germline V gene, CDR1 is LGHNA and CDR2 is YNFKEQ. The CDR3 is 13 amino acids. The CDR3 protein is CASSPTNSYEQYF. Written as DNA, the CDR3 is TGTGCCAGCAGCCCTACTAACTCCTACGAGCAGTACTTC.

The chain employs TRBV24-1 and TRBJ2-3, with D maybe TRBD1 (6 bases). Germline assignment: CDR1 KGHDR and CDR2 SFDVKD. The CDR3 is 15 amino acids. Trimming cost V 3 bases and J 4 bases, with 13 bases left between them. The CDR3 DNA reads TGTGCCACCAGTGATCGAATCGCAGGGGCAGATACGCAGTATTTT. Translated, it gives CATSDRIAGADTQYF.

This chain joins TRBV5-4 and TRBJ2-7, with 7 bases that match TRBD2. Trimming removed 4 bases from V and 6 bases from J; junction bases left unmatched: 7. CDR3 length: 13 residues. Per the germline V gene, CDR1 is SGHNT and CDR2 is YYREEE (reference sequence). CDR3 residues: CASSLAAQFEQYF. DNA for the CDR3: TGTGCCAGCAGCCTAGCGGCCCAATTCGAGCAGTACTTC. Combining the CDR3 with reference TRBV5-4 and TRBJ2-7 gives the whole variable domain ETGVTQSPTHLIKTRGQQVTLRCSSQSGHNTVSWYQQALGQGPQFIFQYYREEENGRGNFPPRFSGLQFPNYSSELNVNALELDDSALYLCASSLAAQFEQYFGPGTRLTVT.

The V gene is TRBV7-9, the J gene TRBJ1-2; a weak D match, TRBD1 (6 bases). V was shortened by 4 bases and J by 8 bases, with 11 bases between the two germline ends. The length of the CDR3 is 12 residues. Germline V gene data show CDR1 as SEHNR and CDR2 as FQNEAQ (reference sequence). Written as DNA, the CDR3 is TGTGCCAGCAGCTATACAGGGAACGGCTACACCTTC. This encodes CASSYTGNGYTF.

The gene calls are TRBV2 and TRBJ2-5; 7 bases align to TRBD2. Germline V gives CDR1 SNHLY, CDR2 FYNNEI. After removal of 6 bases from V and 5 bases from J, the junction contained 15 bases not matched to a gene. This CDR3 has 16 amino acids. CDR3 sequence (DNA): TGTGCCAGCAGGGAGAGGGACTACGCGTTTCAGGAGACCCAGTACTTC. It translates to CASRERDYAFQETQYF.